This T cell receptor (beta chain) is drawn from a study of identical twins. V lost 1 base and J lost 3, with 17 bases in between. This CDR3 comprises 16 residues. Germline CDR1 SGHRS, CDR2 YFSETQ. Study conclusions and caveats: For out-of-frame alpha sequences shared by twins, low generation probability was in excess.

TCRdb processed the 5' RACE reads anew with MiXCR; each CDR3 protein has one entry. The sample comprises around 240,000 distinct CDR3 sequences, over 9.5% of which are singletons, and roughly 10% rests with the top ten. This clonotype was counted ten times or more. Its matching antigen is unknown. The sequence was obtained from a man in his forties or fifties in good health. The V and J genes are TRBV5-1 and TRBJ2-7, with D maybe TRBD2 (5 bases). The sample consisted of memory T cells sorted from blood. The CDR3 DNA sequence: TGCGCCAGCAGCTTGTCGGTGTCTGCAGGAGGCTACGAGCAGTACTTC. This encodes CASSLSVSAGGYEQYF.